The present entry profiles one T cell receptor beta chain with its context. The antigen this receptor binds is unknown. Germline and junction disagree at one end, which may indicate a read error. Amplification of TCR beta CDR3 regions was carried out from RNA transcripts. The TCR CDR3 was subjected to a first round of RT-PCR using the HTBI primer set and the Qiagen OneStep RT-PCR kit. Libraries were constructed in a second round of multiplex PCR, after which size selection and purification were performed. Paired-end sequencing of the libraries was performed with 100 bp reads on an Illumina HiSeq2000. The study's own analysis went as follows. Raw data were processed with SOAPnuke, discarding reads with adapters, uncalled bases, mean Phred below 15, or no exact constant-primer or identifier match. High-quality paired reads were merged using COPE v1.2.5, and each unique nucleotide sequence was defined as a clonotype. MiTCR v1.1 was used to align clonotypes to the IMGT TRBV, TRBD and TRBJ reference segments. Only V-J combinations with frequency above 0.0001, covering approximately 99% of repertoires, were analysed. The TCS score was defined as the ratio of F50 (clonal expansion) to E x V (chaos), calculated using BLOSUM62-based TCRdist between CDR3 peptides within each V-J. Welch's t-statistics and random forest reduced roughly 500 V-J features to 10 to 15, which were used in a naive Bayes classifier (R e1071). TCRdb ran its own pipeline on the public reads, namely fastp trimming at Q25 and MiXCR clone calling, and kept in-frame beta chains. Merged by CDR3 protein, the rows form single entries marked with the most common genes and DNA. It is TCRdb's table, rather than the study itself, that gives the V and J calls and clone size. This sample holds hundreds of thousands of distinct CDR3 sequences; 18% were observed only once. Jointly, the top ten make up over 15% of the sample.

The entry originates in a study of T cells in Graves' hyperthyroidism and ophthalmopathy (dated by TCRdb to between 2017 and 2020). Study-level background: Peripheral blood samples were taken at initial diagnosis, before any treatment was given. A discovery cohort of about 95 patients, approximately 44 with Graves' ophthalmopathy and 57 with stable Graves' hyperthyroidism, was used to find distinguishing TCR V-J signatures. Whether ophthalmopathy could be predicted prospectively was tested in an independent validation cohort made up of under 20 hyperthyroidism patients plus 17 patients who later progressed to ophthalmopathy. The 100 discovery patients were divided at random into training and test sets in a 7:3 ratio. In addition, the study compared T-cell repertoires in thyroid tissue and in blood from roughly 6 Graves' hyperthyroidism patients. Once sampling was done, hyperthyroidism patients were given methimazole at a starting dose of 30 mg daily, whereas ophthalmopathy patients were given high-dose intravenous methylprednisolone. According to the paper, TCR Vbeta CDR3 sequencing was carried out on 120 to 150 peripheral blood samples, which came from fewer than 50 ophthalmopathy, roughly 75 hyperthyroidism and about 17 progressor patients.

The CDR3, cysteine through phenylalanine, is 15 amino acids long. Only the CDR3 region is kept as DNA, spanning 45 bases read in frame from base 1. As encoded in the germline V gene (reference sequence), CDR1 is SSHAT while CDR2 is FNYEAQ. Summary of the overall study and its limitations: Most expanded thyroid clonotypes (frequency above 0.001) were also found in blood, which suggests that blood repertoires may mirror thyroid immune responses. Sample size was not statistically predetermined, and blinding of investigators to group allocation was not performed. Ophthalmopathy was separated from stable hyperthyroidism by a 13 V-J signature model, with about 86% sensitivity and approximately 81% specificity obtained in cross-validation and 80%/75% obtained in testing. In validation, progression to ophthalmopathy was predicted by the model with 70.59% sensitivity and about 72% specificity, a median of approximately 7.1 months before onset.

Hyperthyroidism patients were newly diagnosed, had a disease duration of under 2 months, and were aged 18 to 65 years. Patients with uncontrolled infections, other autoimmune diseases, pregnancy or lactation were excluded. Diagnoses were established on the basis of clinical symptoms, serum thyroxine and TRAb, thyroid ultrasound, and orbital computed tomography. Blood from progressor patients was collected at the time of first diagnosis with hyperthyroidism, before any ophthalmopathy symptoms had appeared. PBMCs were isolated from about 9.2 ml of fresh peripheral blood by Ficoll-Paque density gradient centrifugation. Progressor patients were first diagnosed with Graves' hyperthyroidism and then developed ophthalmopathy during follow-up. Trizol reagent was used to extract total RNA, and RNA quality was then checked on an Agilent 2100 Bioanalyzer.

Sequencing input: blood. The chain couples TRBV7-7 to TRBJ2-6; no D gene can be assigned with confidence. This sequence was found in a woman aged 45-59 years with Graves' hyperthyroidism that later progressed to Graves' ophthalmopathy. The encoded CDR3 is CASSLKHSGANVLTF. In nucleotides, the sequence is TGTGCTAGCAGCCTGAAACACTCTGGGGCCAACGTCCTGACTTTC.